The 17 T cell receptor beta chains in this list originate from one sample, sequenced in a study of blood T cells in healthy people across ages. Through a sample-barcoded 5' primer and a J-beta primer mix, a second PCR was run for roughly 6 to 11 cycles. Via MiXCR, TCRdb re-called the 5' RACE reads, giving one row per CDR3 protein. The table shows 2 million or so distinct CDR3 sequences, with approximately 50% occurring only once. Sequenced: blood. These receptors all come from a woman aged 35 to 49 in good health.

This clonotype was found a few times. The chain carries TRBV28 and TRBJ1-2; weak D call: TRBD1 (5 bases). V lost 2 bases and J 2 bases, leaving 9 bases between the germline ends. This CDR3 region has 14 residues. CDR1 MDHEN and CDR2 SYDVKM come from the germline V gene. For the CDR3, the DNA is TGTGCCAGCAGTTTAGTGTCAGGGAACTATGGCTACACCTTC. This codes for CASSLVSGNYGYTF.

J is TRBJ2-1 and V is TRBV6-5; D gene uncertain. CDR1 is MNHEY, CDR2 SVGAGI, per germline. There are 13 residues in the CDR3. The ends were cut back, 0 bases at V and 5 bases at J, with 5 bases in the middle. Here the CDR3 DNA reads TGTGCCAGCAGTTACTCGAAACACAATGAGCAGTTCTTC. As protein: CASSYSKHNEQFF.

The chain is built from TRBV6-2 or TRBV6-3 and TRBJ2-7; the match to TRBD2 covers 9 bases. CDR3 length equals 18 residues. The V and J ends lost 7 bases and 4 bases, in that order; junction bases with no gene match: 20. Per germline, CDR1 MNHEY and CDR2 SVGEGT. DNA for the CDR3: TGTGCCAGCACCGACCGACTAAGAAATAGCGGGGGAAAATACGAGCAGTACTTC. Protein: CASTDRLRNSGGKYEQYF.

The chain combines TRBV7-9 with TRBJ2-1, with D tentatively TRBD1 or TRBD2 (6 bases each). The CDR3 length is 15 residues. Germline values: CDR1 SEHNR, CDR2 FQNEAQ (reference sequence). V dropped 3 bases and J dropped 5 bases, with 14 bases sitting between them. CDR3 nucleotide sequence: TGTGCCAGCAGCTTGAGGGGGGTGGCGAACAATGAGCAGTTCTTC. Translated, it gives CASSLRGVANNEQFF.

The gene calls are TRBV7-8 and TRBJ2-2; D uncertain. Germline CDR1 SGHVS, CDR2 FQNEAQ. This CDR3 region has 14 residues. The ends were cut back, 5 bases at V and 4 bases at J, with 11 bases in the middle. DNA of the CDR3: TGTGCCAGCAGCAGAGTGGGCACCACCGGGGAGCTGTTTTTT. It encodes CASSRVGTTGELFF.

V gene TRBV3-1 combines with J gene TRBJ2-7; a possible D gene is TRBD2 (5 bases). V was clipped by 1 base and J by 4 bases, with 14 bases between them. Germline V gene lookup returns CDR1 LGHDT and CDR2 YNNKEL (reference sequence). This CDR3 spans 15 amino acids. CDR3 sequence (DNA): TGTGCCAGCAGCCAAGTTCCCTCGGGGTGGTACGAGCAGTACTTC. This codes for CASSQVPSGWYEQYF.

The rearrangement joins TRBV7-2 to TRBJ2-3; a possible D gene is TRBD2 (5 bases). Trimming cost V 5 bases and J 5 bases, with 20 bases left between them. Germline values: CDR1 SGHTA, CDR2 FQGNSA. CDR3 length: 16 residues. CDR3 sequence reads: CASSRNPSGFKDTQYF. The CDR3 region has the DNA TGTGCCAGCAGCCGTAATCCAAGCGGCTTTAAAGATACGCAGTATTTT.

Comment on this clonotype: One junction end disagrees with the germline gene, perhaps due to a read error. The chain combines TRBV6-2 or TRBV6-3 with TRBJ2-3; 7 bases fit TRBD2. The CDR3 length is 15 residues. Germline V gene data show CDR1 as MNHEY and CDR2 as SVGEGT. CDR3 loop: CASNTGGEGPDMQYF. The CDR3 DNA follows: TGTGCCAGCAATACGGGCGGGGAGGGTCCAGATATGCAGTATTTT.

The V and J genes are TRBV28 and TRBJ1-5; D is unresolved. The CDR3 sequence is 14 residues long. Germline CDR1 MDHEN, CDR2 SYDVKM. Trimming cost V 2 bases and J 5 bases, with 10 bases left between them. CDR3 DNA: TGTGCCAGCAGTTTAAGGGCACCTGATCAGCCCCAGCATTTT. Its translation: CASSLRAPDQPQHF.

This chain's CDR3 is CASSLAGKNIQYF. The DNA for the CDR3 is TGCGCCAGCAGCTTGGCTGGGAAAAACATTCAGTACTTC. The rearrangement joins TRBV5-1 to TRBJ2-4; D is ambiguous. CDR1 and CDR2 (germline): SGHRS, YFSETQ. The CDR3 has 13 residues. Trimming pared 0 bases from V and 4 bases from J, leaving 5 bases between.

This clonotype was observed a few times. V is TRBV9 and J is TRBJ2-5, with 9 positions matching TRBD1. This CDR3 has 16 residues. V gave up 3 bases and J gave up 5 bases; unmatched junction bases: 11. Germline CDR1 and CDR2: SGDLS and YYNGEE. The CDR3 region is CASSGPLWTGVETQYF. In nucleotides, the CDR3 is TGTGCCAGCAGCGGACCCCTTTGGACAGGGGTTGAGACCCAGTACTTC. Together with reference TRBV9 and TRBJ2-5, the CDR3 gives the full variable domain: DSGVTQTPKHLITATGQRVTLRCSPRSGDLSVYWYQQSLDQGLQFLIQYYNGEERAKGNILERFSAQQFPDLHSELNLSSLELGDSALYFCASSGPLWTGVETQYFGPGTRLLVL.

The chain combines TRBV11-2 with TRBJ1-4; no reliable D call. Germline lookup yields CDR1 SGHAT and CDR2 FQNNGV. Trimming left V 5 bases short and J 2 bases short, with 12 bases between. The CDR3 is 15 residues long. The CDR3 DNA reads TGTGCCAGCAGCCCCACGCGAGGGACTAATGAAAAACTGTTTTTT. As protein: CASSPTRGTNEKLFF.

Of note for this clonotype: At one boundary the junction diverges from the germline segment, which might be a read error. This sequence joins TRBV5-6 and TRBJ2-1, with TRBD1 identical over 8 bases. The CDR3 has 13 residues. Germline V lookup: CDR1 SGHDT, CDR2 YYEEEE. In DNA form, the CDR3 reads TGTGCTAGCAGCCCCGGGACAGGAGGCGAGCAGTTCTTC. Protein sequence: CASSPGTGGEQFF.

This clonotype was seen only once. The rearrangement links TRBV6-6 to TRBJ2-1, with D possibly matching TRBD2 (5 bases). V lost 6 bases and J lost 5, with 14 bases in between. The CDR3 extends over 14 amino acids. The germline V gene encodes CDR1 MNHNY and CDR2 SVGAGI (reference sequence). The DNA of the CDR3 is TGTGCCAGCAGCCCGGTACGGGGTAACAATGAGCAGTTCTTC. It yields the protein CASSPVRGNNEQFF.

The gene calls are TRBV15 and TRBJ2-7, with 12 bases that match TRBD1. The V gene end was trimmed by 1 base and the J gene end by 4 bases; junction bases not matched to a gene: 5. Germline CDR1 and CDR2: LNHNV and YYDKDF (reference sequence). CDR3 length equals 16 residues. As DNA, the CDR3 is TGTGCCACCAGCAGAGGTCGGGGACAGGGGGCTTACGAGCAGTACTTC. This translates into CATSRGRGQGAYEQYF.

The chain links TRBV7-3 to TRBJ1-1; D gene ambiguous. Germline V gene sequence: CDR1 SGHTA, CDR2 FQGTGA. Deletions cut 3 bases from V and 5 bases from J, with 13 bases between. The CDR3 is 14 amino acids. CDR3 sequence: CASSLHQRDTEAFF. The CDR3 DNA follows: TGTGCCAGCAGCTTGCACCAGAGAGATACTGAAGCTTTCTTT.

A word on this clonotype: Its ends do not fully match the called genes, so a read error is possible. The chain joins TRBV12-5 to TRBJ2-5; TRBD1 is a possible D gene (5 bases). Germline loops: CDR1 LGHNT, CDR2 FRNRAP. CDR3 length: 18 amino acids. CDR3 nucleotide sequence: TGTGCTAGTGGTTTGAGACCTGGGCCAGGACATCGACAAGAGGCCCAGTACTTC. Its protein product is CASGLRPGPGHRQEAQYF.